Many counts were recorded for the clone carrying this T cell receptor (beta chain). Its matching antigen is unknown. The source of the sample is a study of T cells after yellow fever vaccination. TCRdb processed the 5' RACE reads anew with MiXCR; each CDR3 protein has one entry. The sample shows 300,000 to 450,000 distinct CDR3 sequences, under 7.5% of them seen only once. Findings of the study overall: In post-booster samples, most primary-vaccination clones reappeared (about 95% CD4, approximately 91% CD8).

This TCR derives from a man aged 25-40 years who received the YFV17D yellow fever vaccine. The sequencing used PBMCs, collected 5 days after the yellow fever booster vaccination.

CDR3 sequence: CSVRQSDSYNEQFF. The CDR3 DNA sequence: TGCAGCGTCCGACAGTCCGACTCCTACAATGAGCAGTTCTTC. The chain links TRBV29-1 to TRBJ2-1, with D possibly TRBD1 on 5 matching bases. The germline CDR1 and CDR2 sequences are SQVTM and ANQGSEA. V was pared by 6 bases and J by 0 bases, with 12 bases between. The CDR3 runs to 14 residues.